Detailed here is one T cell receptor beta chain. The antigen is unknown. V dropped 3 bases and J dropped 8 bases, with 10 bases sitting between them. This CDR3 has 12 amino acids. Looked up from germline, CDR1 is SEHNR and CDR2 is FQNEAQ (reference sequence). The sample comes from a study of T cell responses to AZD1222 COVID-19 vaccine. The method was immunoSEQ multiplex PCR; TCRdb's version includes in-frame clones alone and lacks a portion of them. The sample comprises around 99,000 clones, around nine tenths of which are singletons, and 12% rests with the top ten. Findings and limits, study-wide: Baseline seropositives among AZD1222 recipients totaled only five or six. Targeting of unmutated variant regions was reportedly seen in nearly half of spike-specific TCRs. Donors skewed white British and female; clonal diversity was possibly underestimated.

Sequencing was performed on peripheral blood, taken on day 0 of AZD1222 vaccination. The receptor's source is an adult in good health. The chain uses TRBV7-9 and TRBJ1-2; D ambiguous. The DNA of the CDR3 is TGTGCCAGCAGCTTTCTTGAAGGCGGCTACACCTTC. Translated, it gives CASSFLEGGYTF.